Listed here are 10 T cell receptor beta chains from one sample, sequenced in a study of blood T cell repertoires in COVID-19. Profiling relied on immunoSEQ multiplex PCR, and the TCRdb table lists in-frame clones only, not all of them. The sample holds about 330,000 clones; nearly 90% are singletons and the top ten take 5.5% to 7%. Sequenced sample: PBMCs or T cells enriched from blood (not recorded which). These receptors were collected from a woman aged 25 to 39 who had recovered from COVID-19.

The chain is built from TRBV5-4 and TRBJ2-1; TRBD1 matches at 10 bases. The germline V gene encodes CDR1 SGHNT and CDR2 YYREEE (reference sequence). The junction had 0 bases not matched to a gene; V was cut back by 4 bases and J by 5 bases. The CDR3 is 13 residues long. CDR3 region: CASSGTGDNEQFF. In DNA form, the CDR3 reads TGTGCCAGCAGCGGGACAGGGGACAATGAGCAGTTCTTC.

This clone was detected only a few times. This chain connects TRBV19 to TRBJ1-2, with D hard to call. V dropped 6 bases and J dropped 0 bases, with 14 bases sitting between them. This CDR3 comprises 15 residues. Looked up from germline, CDR1 is LNHDA and CDR2 is SQIVND (reference sequence). The DNA for the CDR3 is TGTGCCAGTAGGTCGGGGTATCAAGCTAACTATGGCTACACCTTC. This encodes CASRSGYQANYGYTF.

The V gene is TRBV7-6, the J gene TRBJ1-1; D perhaps matches TRBD1 (6 bases). V gave up 4 bases and J gave up 4 bases, with 13 bases separating them. Germline V CDR1 and CDR2: SGHVS, FNYEAQ. The CDR3 contains 14 residues. Here the CDR3 reads CASSWGPGSTEAFF. The DNA of the CDR3 is TGTGCCAGCAGCTGGGGGCCAGGGAGCACTGAAGCTTTCTTT. The variable domain in full, completed from reference TRBV7-6 and TRBJ1-1, reads GAGVSQSPRYKVTKRGQDVALRCDPISGHVSLYWYRQALGQGPEFLTYFNYEAQQDKSGLPNDRFSAERPEGSISTLTIQRTEQRDSAMYRCASSWGPGSTEAFFGQGTRLTVV.

This clone has just a few counts. The genes are TRBV27 and TRBJ1-2; TRBD1 might be the D (5 bases). This CDR3 spans 13 amino acids. Germline lookup yields CDR1 MNHEY and CDR2 SMNVEV (reference sequence). V lost 3 bases to trimming and J lost 6 bases, with 11 bases between them. As DNA, the CDR3 is TGTGCCAGCAGTTTGTCGGCGGACAATGGCTACACCTTC. Residues: CASSLSADNGYTF.

The rearrangement links TRBV4-1 to TRBJ2-7; D may be TRBD1 (5 bases). V lost 4 bases to trimming and J lost 2 bases, with 15 bases between them. Germline V gene sequence: CDR1 MGHRA, CDR2 YSYEKL. This CDR3 region has 15 residues. The CDR3 DNA is TGCGCCAGCAGCCTACGAGACAGTTACACCTACGAGCAGTACTTC. Translating it yields CASSLRDSYTYEQYF.

The J gene is TRBJ1-2, the V gene TRBV2; D gene uncertain. The ends were cut back, 1 base at V and 4 bases at J, with 10 bases in the middle. From germline, CDR1 is SNHLY and CDR2 FYNNEI. The CDR3 loop spans 14 amino acids. The CDR3 region is CASSEEAVGYGYTF. In DNA, the CDR3 is TGTGCCAGCAGTGAAGAGGCGGTAGGCTATGGCTACACCTTC. Full variable domain (remainder filled in from reference TRBV2 and TRBJ1-2): EPEVTQTPSHQVTQMGQEVILRCVPISNHLYFYWYRQILGQKVEFLVSFYNNEISEKSEIFDDQFSVERPDGSNFTLKIRSTKLEDSAMYFCASSEEAVGYGYTFGSGTRLTVV.

The chain recombines TRBV13 with TRBJ1-1, with 7 nucleotides matching TRBD1. Germline V gene sequence: CDR1 PRHDT, CDR2 FYEKMQ (reference sequence). V trimming: 1 base; J trimming: 1 base; junction bases outside the gene matches: 3. This CDR3 has 15 amino acids. CDR3: CASSLATGPNTEAFF. The CDR3 DNA reads TGTGCCAGCAGCTTAGCGACAGGGCCGAACACTGAAGCTTTCTTT.

The V call is TRBV27, the J call TRBJ1-6; 9 bases are a match to TRBD1. The CDR3 loop spans 18 amino acids. Germline V gene lookup returns CDR1 MNHEY and CDR2 SMNVEV (reference sequence). The ends lost 6 bases at V and 0 bases at J; junction bases unmatched: 9. Here the CDR3 reads CASRGGQGRFSYNSPLHF. The CDR3 DNA reads as TGTGCCAGCAGGGGGGGACAGGGAAGATTCTCCTATAATTCACCCCTCCACTTT.

The rearrangement joins TRBV19 to TRBJ1-6, with 8 bases that match TRBD1. Germline CDR1 LNHDA, CDR2 SQIVND (reference sequence). This CDR3 has 16 residues. V trimming: 2 bases; J trimming: 5 bases; junction bases outside the gene matches: 5. The CDR3 loop reads CASSISLTGDNSPLHF. For the CDR3, the DNA is TGTGCCAGTAGTATAAGCCTGACAGGGGATAATTCACCCCTCCACTTT.

The chain has TRBV30 and TRBJ1-5; perhaps TRBD1 as D (6 bases). The CDR3 consists of 14 residues. The V end lost 2 bases, the J end lost 1 base, and 9 bases lay between the germline ends. CDR1 GTSNPN and CDR2 SVGIG come from the germline V gene (reference sequence). The CDR3 sequence is CAWSKGVSNQPQHF. CDR3 in DNA: TGTGCCTGGAGTAAGGGGGTGAGCAATCAGCCCCAGCATTTT.